This T cell receptor beta chain was obtained from a study of T cell responses to AZD1222 COVID-19 vaccine. Produced via immunoSEQ multiplex PCR; TCRdb's table is partial and in-frame only. The sample shows some 130,000 clones, approximately 88% of them seen only once. The sequence derives from an adult who received the AZD1222 COVID-19 vaccine. Sequenced here: peripheral blood, sampled 28 days after the second AZD1222 dose.

Here the CDR3 reads CASSLVASQTPGYTF. CDR3 nucleotide sequence: TGTGCCAGCAGCTTAGTAGCATCCCAGACTCCTGGCTACACCTTC. This chain connects TRBV7-9 to TRBJ1-2; D uncertain. Looked up from germline, CDR1 is SEHNR and CDR2 is FQNEAQ (reference sequence). The ends were cut back, 1 base at V and 7 bases at J, with 16 bases in the middle. The CDR3 is 15 residues long. The entire variable domain, with the rest obtained from reference TRBV7-9 and TRBJ1-2, is as follows: DTGVSQNPRHKITKRGQNVTFRCDPISEHNRLYWYRQTLGQGPEFLTYFQNEAQLEKSRLLSDRFSAERPKGSFSTLEIQRTEQGDSAMYLCASSLVASQTPGYTFGSGTRLTVV.